This T cell receptor beta chain comes out of a study of blood T cell repertoires in COVID-19. Study as a whole: Samples came from the United States, Italy and Spain, spanning acute and convalescent COVID-19. T cells, B-cell-depleted T cells, or PBMCs supplied cDNA or gDNA.

Seattle's enrolled individuals joined amid active infection and were then monitored longitudinally. Per the original data handling: Reference gene primer amplification gave nucleated cell count estimates. Here immunoSEQ multiplex PCR was the method, and the copy in TCRdb shows in-frame clones only, minus some. V, J and clone size derive from that table, while D and trimming were established from the DNA sequence. This sample has fewer than 200,000 clones, with almost 85% found just once. This clone was counted a single time. The receptor comes from a woman older than 75 with COVID-19, enrolled during active disease. Sequenced material: peripheral blood.

Written as DNA, the CDR3 is TGTGCCACCAGCAGGCTAGCAGGGGCCCTAATTGGGGACACTGAAGCTTTCTTT. It yields the protein CATSRLAGALIGDTEAFF. The gene calls are TRBV15 and TRBJ1-1, with D possibly TRBD1 on 6 matching bases. The CDR3 runs 18 residues. Germline V CDR1 and CDR2: LNHNV, YYDKDF (reference sequence). Trimming took off 3 bases at V and 3 bases at J, with 23 bases between the two ends.